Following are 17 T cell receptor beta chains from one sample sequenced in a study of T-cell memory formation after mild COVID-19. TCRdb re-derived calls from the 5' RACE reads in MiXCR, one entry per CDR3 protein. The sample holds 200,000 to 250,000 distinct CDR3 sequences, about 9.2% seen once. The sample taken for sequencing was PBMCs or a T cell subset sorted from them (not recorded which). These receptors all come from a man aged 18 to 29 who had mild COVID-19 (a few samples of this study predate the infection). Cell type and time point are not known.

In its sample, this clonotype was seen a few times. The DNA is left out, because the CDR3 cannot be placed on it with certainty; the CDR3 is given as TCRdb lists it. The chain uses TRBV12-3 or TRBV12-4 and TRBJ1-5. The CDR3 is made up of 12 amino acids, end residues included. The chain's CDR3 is CASSFLRQPQHF.

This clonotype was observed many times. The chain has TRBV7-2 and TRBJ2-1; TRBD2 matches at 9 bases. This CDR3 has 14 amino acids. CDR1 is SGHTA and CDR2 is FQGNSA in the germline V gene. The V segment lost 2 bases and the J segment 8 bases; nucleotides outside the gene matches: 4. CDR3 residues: CASSLLGGGDEQFF. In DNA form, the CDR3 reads TGTGCCAGCAGCTTATTGGGCGGGGGGGATGAGCAGTTCTTC. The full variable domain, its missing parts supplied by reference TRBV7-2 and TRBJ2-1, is GAGVSQSPSNKVTEKGKDVELRCDPISGHTALYWYRQSLGQGLEFLIYFQGNSAPDKSGLPSDRFSAERTGGSVSTLTIQRTQQEDSAVYLCASSLLGGGDEQFFGPGTRLTVL.

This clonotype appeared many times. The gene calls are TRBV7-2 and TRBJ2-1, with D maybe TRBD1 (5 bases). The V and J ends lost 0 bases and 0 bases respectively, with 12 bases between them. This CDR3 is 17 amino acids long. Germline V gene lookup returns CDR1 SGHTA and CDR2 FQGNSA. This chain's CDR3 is CASSLAGPVSSYNEQFF. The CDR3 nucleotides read TGTGCCAGCAGCTTAGCGGGGCCGGTTAGCTCCTACAATGAGCAGTTCTTC.

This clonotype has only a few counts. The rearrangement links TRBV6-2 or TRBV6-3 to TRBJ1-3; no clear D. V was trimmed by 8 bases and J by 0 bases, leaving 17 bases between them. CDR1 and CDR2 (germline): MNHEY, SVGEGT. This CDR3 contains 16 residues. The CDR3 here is CASGNGGPYSGNTIYF. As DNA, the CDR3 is TGTGCCAGCGGGAATGGCGGACCTTACTCTGGAAACACCATATATTTT.

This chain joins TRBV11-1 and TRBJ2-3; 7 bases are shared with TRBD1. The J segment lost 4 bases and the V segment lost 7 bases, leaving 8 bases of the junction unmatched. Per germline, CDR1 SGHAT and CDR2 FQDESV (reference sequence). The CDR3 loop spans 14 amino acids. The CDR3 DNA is TGTGCCAGCAACCTTAACAGGGGAGCAGATACGCAGTATTTT. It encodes CASNLNRGADTQYF. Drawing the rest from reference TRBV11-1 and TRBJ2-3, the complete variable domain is EAEVAQSPRYKITEKSQAVAFWCDPISGHATLYWYRQILGQGPELLVQFQDESVVDDSQLPKDRFSAERLKGVDSTLKIQPAELGDSAMYLCASNLNRGADTQYFGPGTRLTVL.

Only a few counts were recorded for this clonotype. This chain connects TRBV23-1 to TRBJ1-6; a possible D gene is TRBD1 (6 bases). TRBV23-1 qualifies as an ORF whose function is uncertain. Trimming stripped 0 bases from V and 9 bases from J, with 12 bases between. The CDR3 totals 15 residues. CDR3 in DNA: TGCGCCAGCAGTCAATCGAGGGGGTCTCTTTCACCCCTCCACTTT. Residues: CASSQSRGSLSPLHF.

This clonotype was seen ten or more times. The CDR3 here is CASSLAPGTSGVSHEQYV. Written as DNA, the CDR3 is TGTGCCAGCAGCTTAGCCCCGGGGACTAGCGGGGTTTCCCACGAGCAGTACGTC. V usage is TRBV7-2 and J usage is TRBJ2-7; 13 bases line up with TRBD2. The germline gives CDR1 SGHTA, CDR2 FQGNSA. The CDR3 loop spans 18 amino acids. The V segment lost 0 bases and the J segment 5 bases; nucleotides outside the gene matches: 10.

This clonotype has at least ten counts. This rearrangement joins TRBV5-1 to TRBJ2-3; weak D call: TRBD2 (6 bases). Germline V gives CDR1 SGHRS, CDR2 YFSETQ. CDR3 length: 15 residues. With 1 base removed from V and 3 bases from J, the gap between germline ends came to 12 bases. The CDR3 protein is CASSLSGGRTDTQYF. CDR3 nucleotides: TGCGCCAGCAGCTTGTCTGGGGGGAGGACAGATACGCAGTATTTT.

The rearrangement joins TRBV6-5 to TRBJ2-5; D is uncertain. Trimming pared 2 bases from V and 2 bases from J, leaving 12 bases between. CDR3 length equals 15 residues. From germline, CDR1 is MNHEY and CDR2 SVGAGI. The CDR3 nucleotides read TGTGCCAGCAGTTACGACTTTCTGGGACAAGAGACCCAGTACTTC. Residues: CASSYDFLGQETQYF.

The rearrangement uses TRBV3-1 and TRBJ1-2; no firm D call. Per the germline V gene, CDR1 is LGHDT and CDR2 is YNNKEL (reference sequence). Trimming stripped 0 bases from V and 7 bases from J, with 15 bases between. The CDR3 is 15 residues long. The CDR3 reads CASSQDTTPRGGYTF. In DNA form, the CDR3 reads TGTGCCAGCAGCCAAGATACGACCCCCCGGGGTGGCTACACCTTC. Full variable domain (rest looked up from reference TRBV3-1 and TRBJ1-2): DTAVSQTPKYLVTQMGNDKSIKCEQNLGHDTMYWYKQDSKKFLKIMFSYNNKELIINETVPNRFSPKSPDKAHLNLHINSLELGDSAVYFCASSQDTTPRGGYTFGSGTRLTVV.

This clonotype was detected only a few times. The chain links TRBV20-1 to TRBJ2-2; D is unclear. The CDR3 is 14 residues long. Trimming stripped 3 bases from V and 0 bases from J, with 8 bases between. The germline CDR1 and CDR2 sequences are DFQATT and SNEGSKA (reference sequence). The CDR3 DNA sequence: TGCAGTGCTAGCGGATCCTCGAACACCGGGGAGCTGTTTTTT. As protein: CSASGSSNTGELFF.

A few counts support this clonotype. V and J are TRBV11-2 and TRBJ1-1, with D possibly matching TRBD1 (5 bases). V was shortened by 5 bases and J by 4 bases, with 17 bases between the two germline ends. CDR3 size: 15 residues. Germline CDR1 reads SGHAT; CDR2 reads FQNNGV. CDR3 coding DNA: TGTGCCAGCAGCCCGGGTGCCGCCAGGGTCACTGAAGCTTTCTTT. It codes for CASSPGAARVTEAFF.

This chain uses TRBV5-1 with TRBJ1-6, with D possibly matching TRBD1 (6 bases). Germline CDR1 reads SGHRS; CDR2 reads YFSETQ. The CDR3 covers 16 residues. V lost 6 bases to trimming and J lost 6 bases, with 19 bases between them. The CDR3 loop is CASTSLGGDSNSPLHF. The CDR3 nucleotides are TGCGCCAGCACCTCTCTCGGGGGCGATTCTAATTCACCCCTCCACTTT.

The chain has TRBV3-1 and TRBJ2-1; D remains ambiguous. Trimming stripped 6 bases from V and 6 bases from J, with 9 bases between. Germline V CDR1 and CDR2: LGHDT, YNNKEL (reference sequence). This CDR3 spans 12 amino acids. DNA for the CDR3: TGTGCCAGCAGGGGTATGGGCAATGAGCAGTTCTTC. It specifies CASRGMGNEQFF.

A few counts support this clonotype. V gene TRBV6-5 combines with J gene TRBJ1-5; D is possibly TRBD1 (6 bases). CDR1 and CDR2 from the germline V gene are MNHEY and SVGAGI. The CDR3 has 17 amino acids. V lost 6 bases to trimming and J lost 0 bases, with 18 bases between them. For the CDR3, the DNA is TGTGCCAGCAGCCCCCGGGGGGCCAAGTATAGCAATCAGCCCCAGCATTTT. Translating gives CASSPRGAKYSNQPQHF.

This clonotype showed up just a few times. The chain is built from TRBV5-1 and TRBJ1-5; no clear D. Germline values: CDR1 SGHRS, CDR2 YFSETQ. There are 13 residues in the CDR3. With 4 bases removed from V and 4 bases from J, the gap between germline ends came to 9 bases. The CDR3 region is CASSVDGNQPQHF. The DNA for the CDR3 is TGCGCCAGCAGCGTTGACGGAAATCAGCCCCAGCATTTT.

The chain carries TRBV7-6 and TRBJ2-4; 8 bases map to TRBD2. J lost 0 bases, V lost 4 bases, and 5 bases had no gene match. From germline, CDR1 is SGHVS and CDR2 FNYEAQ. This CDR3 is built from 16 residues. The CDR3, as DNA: TGTGCCAGCAGCTCCGGGAGGGCCCGAGCCAAAAACATTCAGTACTTC. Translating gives CASSSGRARAKNIQYF.